The present entry profiles one T cell receptor (beta chain) with its context. In the study's own analysis: Amplifying reference gene primers gave estimates of nucleated cell counts. This table comes from immunoSEQ multiplex PCR, and its TCRdb copy is limited to in-frame clones, with some not included. The DNA gave D and trimming, while V, J and clone size come from that table. Seen here are 290,000 or so clones, approximately 89% observed once, and the top ten hold around 2.2%. The data originate from a study of blood T cell repertoires in COVID-19. In the study overall: Spain, Italy and the United States supplied samples that represented acute and convalescent COVID-19.

The V end lost 5 bases, the J end lost 6 bases, and 14 bases lay between the germline ends. The CDR3 is made up of 13 amino acids. CDR1 is SGDLS, CDR2 YYNGEE, per germline. Source material: peripheral blood. This TCR derives from a woman in her 30s with COVID-19, enrolled during active disease. V is TRBV9 and J is TRBJ1-1; D not certain. CDR3 coding DNA: TGTGCCAGCAGATCCCTTAGTAAGTCTGAAGCTTTCTTT. Protein: CASRSLSKSEAFF.